This TCR beta chain is drawn from a study of radiation and T cells in renal cell carcinoma. About this clone: Its antigen is not known.

Sequencing used immunoSEQ multiplex PCR; TCRdb keeps in-frame clones, though not all of them. The table shows about 90,000 clones, with 75% to 85% occurring only once. The time point here: blood 4 weeks post-SBRT, at nephrectomy. Treatment: 15 Gy SBRT to primary tumor, nephrectomy 4 weeks later. Radiation-treated patients gave blood at baseline, week 2 and week 4. The patient's renal cell carcinoma had clear cell pathology. The study, taken as a whole, reports: Baseline intratumoral clonotype presence is unknown without pretreatment biopsies. From baseline, blood top tumor clonotypes peaked at 2 weeks post-radiation.

The sequencing here drew on blood, taken from a patient whose treatment included radiotherapy and nephrectomy. The TCR comes from a man in his 60s with renal cell carcinoma.

The CDR3 sequence is CASSDSVNYGYTF. The CDR3 nucleotides are TGTGCCAGCAGTGACAGCGTCAACTATGGCTACACCTTC. J is TRBJ1-2 and V is TRBV6-1; D is unclear. V lost 3 bases and J 2 bases, leaving 7 bases between the germline ends. The V gene's germline CDR1 is MNHNS and CDR2 SASEGT. The CDR3 spans 13 residues.